The following is a TCR beta chain sequence with its context. These data come from a study of blood T cell repertoires in COVID-19. About the research overall: Sources were T cells, B-cell-depleted T cells, or PBMCs; the material itself was cDNA or gDNA.

Living in 25 or so US areas, the participants were between roughly 18 and 90 years of age. Participant-reported clinical history was the basis for cohort assignment. TCRdb's copy holds only in-frame clones and misses some; the assay was immunoSEQ multiplex PCR. The table has roughly 230,000 clones, about 80% seen once. CDR3 length: 15 residues. Germline CDR1 LNHDA, CDR2 SQIVND (reference sequence). The V and J ends lost 5 bases and 6 bases respectively, with 17 bases between them. J is TRBJ2-1 and V is TRBV19, with TRBD2 as a possible D gene (7 bases). Material for sequencing was PBMCs or T cells enriched from blood (not recorded which). The clonotype was recovered from a man between 45 and 60 years old who had recovered from COVID-19. In DNA, the CDR3 is TGTGCCAGTAGTCCCCCCGGGGGGCCCGGCAATGAGCAGTTCTTC. Protein product: CASSPPGGPGNEQFF. The full variable domain, in which reference TRBV19 and TRBJ2-1 provide the parts outside the CDR3, is DGGITQSPKYLFRKEGQNVTLSCEQNLNHDAMYWYRQDPGQGLRLIYYSQIVNDFQKGDIAEGYSVSREKKESFPLTVTSAQKNPTAFYLCASSPPGGPGNEQFFGPGTRLTVL.